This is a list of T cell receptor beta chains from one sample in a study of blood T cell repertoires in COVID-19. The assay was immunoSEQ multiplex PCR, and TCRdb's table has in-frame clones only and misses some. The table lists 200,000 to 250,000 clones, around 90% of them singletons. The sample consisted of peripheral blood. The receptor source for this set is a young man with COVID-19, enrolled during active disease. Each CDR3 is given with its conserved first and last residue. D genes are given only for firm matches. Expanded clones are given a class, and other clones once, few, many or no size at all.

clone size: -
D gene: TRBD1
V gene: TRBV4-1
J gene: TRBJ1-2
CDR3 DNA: TGCGCCAGCAGCCAAGGACAGGGCATCTATGGCTACACCTTC
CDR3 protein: CASSQGQGIYGYTF

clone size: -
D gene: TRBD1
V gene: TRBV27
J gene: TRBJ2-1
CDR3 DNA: TGTGCCAGCAGTAATTACAGGGGTTACAATGAGCAGTTCTTC
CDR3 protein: CASSNYRGYNEQFF

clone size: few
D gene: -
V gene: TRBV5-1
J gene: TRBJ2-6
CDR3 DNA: TGCGCCAGCAGCTTCAACCAGAACTCTGGGGCCAACGTCCTGACTTTC
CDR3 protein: CASSFNQNSGANVLTF

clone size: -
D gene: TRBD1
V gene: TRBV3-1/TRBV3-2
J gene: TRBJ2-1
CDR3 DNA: TGTGCCAGCAGCCCCGGGACAGGGTACAATGAGCAGTTCTTC
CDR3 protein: CASSPGTGYNEQFF

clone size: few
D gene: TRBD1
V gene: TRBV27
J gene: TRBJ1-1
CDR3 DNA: TGTGCCAGCAGTTTTGGACAGGGGTTAACTGAAGCTTTCTTT
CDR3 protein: CASSFGQGLTEAFF

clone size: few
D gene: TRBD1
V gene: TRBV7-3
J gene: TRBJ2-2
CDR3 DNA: TGTGCCAGCAGCCAGACCGGGACAGCTACCACCGGGGAGCTGTTTTTT
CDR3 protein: CASSQTGTATTGELFF

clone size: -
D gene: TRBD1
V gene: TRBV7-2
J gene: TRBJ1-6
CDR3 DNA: TGTGCCAGCAGCCAAAGGACAGGGACACCCCTCCACTTT
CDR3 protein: CASSQRTGTPLHF

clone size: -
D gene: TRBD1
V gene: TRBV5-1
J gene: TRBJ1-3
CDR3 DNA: TGCGCCAGCAGCCCGACAGGGGGAAACACCATATATTTT
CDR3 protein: CASSPTGGNTIYF

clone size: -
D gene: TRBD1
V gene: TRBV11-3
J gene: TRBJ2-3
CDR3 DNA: TGTGCCAGCAGCCCCCGCAGGGGGAGCACAGATACGCAGTATTTT
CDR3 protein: CASSPRRGSTDTQYF

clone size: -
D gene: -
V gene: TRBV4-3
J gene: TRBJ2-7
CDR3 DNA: TGCGCCAGCAGCCAAGTTTGGGGCCAGGGATTCTACGAGCAGTACTTC
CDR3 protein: CASSQVWGQGFYEQYF

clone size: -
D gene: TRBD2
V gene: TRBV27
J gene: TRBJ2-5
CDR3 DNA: TGTGCCAGCAGTTTCCTAGCGGGGCAAGAGACCCAGTACTTC
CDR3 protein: CASSFLAGQETQYF

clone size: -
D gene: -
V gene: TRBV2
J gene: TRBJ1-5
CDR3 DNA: TGTGCCAGCAGTGATGTATATCAGCCCCAGCATTTT
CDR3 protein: CASSDVYQPQHF

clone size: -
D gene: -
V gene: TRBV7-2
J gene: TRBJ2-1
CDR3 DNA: TGTGCCAGCAGCTTTAGACAGAGGAACAATGAGCAGTTCTTC
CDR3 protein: CASSFRQRNNEQFF

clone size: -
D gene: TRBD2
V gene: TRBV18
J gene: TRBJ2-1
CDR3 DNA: TGTGCCAGCTCACGACCAGGACAGCGGGAGATTGGTGAGCAGTTCTTC
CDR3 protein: CASSRPGQREIGEQFF

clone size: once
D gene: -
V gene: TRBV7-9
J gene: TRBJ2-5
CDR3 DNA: TGTGCCAGCAGCTTCGCTCTAGCACTCGGAGAGACCCAGTACTTC
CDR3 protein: CASSFALALGETQYF

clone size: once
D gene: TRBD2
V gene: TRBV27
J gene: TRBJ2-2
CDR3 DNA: TGTGCCAGCAGTTTAAACCGAGCGGGGGGAACCGGGGAGCTGTTTTTT
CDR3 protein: CASSLNRAGGTGELFF

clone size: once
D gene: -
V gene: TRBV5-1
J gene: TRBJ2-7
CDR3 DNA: TGCGCCAGCAGCTTGGGACCTGACACCTACGAGCAGTACTTC
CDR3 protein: CASSLGPDTYEQYF

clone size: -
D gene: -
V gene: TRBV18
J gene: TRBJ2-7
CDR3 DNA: TGTGCCAGCTCACCCAGAACTAATACAGGGATGGAGCAGTACTTC
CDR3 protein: CASSPRTNTGMEQYF

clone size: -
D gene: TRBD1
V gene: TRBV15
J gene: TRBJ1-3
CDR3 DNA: TGTGCCACCAGCCCTCAGGACAGGGGAAACACCATATATTTT
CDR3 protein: CATSPQDRGNTIYF

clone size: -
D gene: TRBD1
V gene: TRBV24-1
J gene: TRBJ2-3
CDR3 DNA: TGTGCCACCAGAACAGGGGGCCAAGGAGATACGCAGTATTTT
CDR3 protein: CATRTGGQGDTQYF

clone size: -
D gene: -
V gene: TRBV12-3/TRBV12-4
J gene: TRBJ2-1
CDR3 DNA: TGTGCCAGCAGTCCGGGACTGAACAATGAGCAGTTCTTC
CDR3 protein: CASSPGLNNEQFF

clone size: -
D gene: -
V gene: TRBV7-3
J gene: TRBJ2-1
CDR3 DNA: TGTGCCAGCAGCTTAATGAGCTCCTACAATGAGCAGTTCTTC
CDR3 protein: CASSLMSSYNEQFF

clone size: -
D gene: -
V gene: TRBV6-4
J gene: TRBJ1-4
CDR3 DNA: TGTGCCAGCAGTGACCGAGCGGGGCCTAATGAAAAACTGTTTTTT
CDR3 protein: CASSDRAGPNEKLFF

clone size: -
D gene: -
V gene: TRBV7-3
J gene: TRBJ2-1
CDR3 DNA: TGTGCCAGCAGCCAGCAGGGGGGAAGCTACAATGAGCAGTTCTTC
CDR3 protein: CASSQQGGSYNEQFF

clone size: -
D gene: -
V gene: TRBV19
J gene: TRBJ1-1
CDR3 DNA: TGTGCCAGTAGTAAGGCAGGAAGGGGGAACACTGAAGCTTTCTTT
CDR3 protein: CASSKAGRGNTEAFF

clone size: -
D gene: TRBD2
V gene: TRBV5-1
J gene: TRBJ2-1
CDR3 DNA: TGCGCCAGCAGCTTAATGGCTAGCGGGGGATTCAATGAGCAGTTCTTC
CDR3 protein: CASSLMASGGFNEQFF